The T cell receptor beta chain under discussion was sequenced for a study of blood T cell repertoires in COVID-19. Study context: The cDNA or gDNA used as material had been derived from T cells, B-cell-depleted T cells, or PBMCs.

Germline V gene lookup returns CDR1 MDHEN and CDR2 SYDVKM. This CDR3 comprises 15 residues. V gave up 4 bases and J gave up 7 bases, with 17 bases separating them. Only a few counts were recorded for this clone. As processed by the authors: It was from reference gene primer amplification that nucleated cell counts were estimated. TCRdb's copy holds only in-frame clones and misses some; the assay was immunoSEQ multiplex PCR. V, J and clone size are taken as reported in that table, and D and trimming were inferred from the DNA itself. The sample has 250,000 to 300,000 clones, 75% to 90% seen once. The source material was peripheral blood. The clonotype originates from a woman in her 30s with active or convalescent COVID-19. The rearrangement links TRBV28 to TRBJ1-5; a weak D match, TRBD1 (6 bases). CDR3 loop: CASSSNTGSVQPQHF. The CDR3 DNA follows: TGTGCCAGCAGTTCCAATACAGGGTCGGTACAGCCCCAGCATTTT.